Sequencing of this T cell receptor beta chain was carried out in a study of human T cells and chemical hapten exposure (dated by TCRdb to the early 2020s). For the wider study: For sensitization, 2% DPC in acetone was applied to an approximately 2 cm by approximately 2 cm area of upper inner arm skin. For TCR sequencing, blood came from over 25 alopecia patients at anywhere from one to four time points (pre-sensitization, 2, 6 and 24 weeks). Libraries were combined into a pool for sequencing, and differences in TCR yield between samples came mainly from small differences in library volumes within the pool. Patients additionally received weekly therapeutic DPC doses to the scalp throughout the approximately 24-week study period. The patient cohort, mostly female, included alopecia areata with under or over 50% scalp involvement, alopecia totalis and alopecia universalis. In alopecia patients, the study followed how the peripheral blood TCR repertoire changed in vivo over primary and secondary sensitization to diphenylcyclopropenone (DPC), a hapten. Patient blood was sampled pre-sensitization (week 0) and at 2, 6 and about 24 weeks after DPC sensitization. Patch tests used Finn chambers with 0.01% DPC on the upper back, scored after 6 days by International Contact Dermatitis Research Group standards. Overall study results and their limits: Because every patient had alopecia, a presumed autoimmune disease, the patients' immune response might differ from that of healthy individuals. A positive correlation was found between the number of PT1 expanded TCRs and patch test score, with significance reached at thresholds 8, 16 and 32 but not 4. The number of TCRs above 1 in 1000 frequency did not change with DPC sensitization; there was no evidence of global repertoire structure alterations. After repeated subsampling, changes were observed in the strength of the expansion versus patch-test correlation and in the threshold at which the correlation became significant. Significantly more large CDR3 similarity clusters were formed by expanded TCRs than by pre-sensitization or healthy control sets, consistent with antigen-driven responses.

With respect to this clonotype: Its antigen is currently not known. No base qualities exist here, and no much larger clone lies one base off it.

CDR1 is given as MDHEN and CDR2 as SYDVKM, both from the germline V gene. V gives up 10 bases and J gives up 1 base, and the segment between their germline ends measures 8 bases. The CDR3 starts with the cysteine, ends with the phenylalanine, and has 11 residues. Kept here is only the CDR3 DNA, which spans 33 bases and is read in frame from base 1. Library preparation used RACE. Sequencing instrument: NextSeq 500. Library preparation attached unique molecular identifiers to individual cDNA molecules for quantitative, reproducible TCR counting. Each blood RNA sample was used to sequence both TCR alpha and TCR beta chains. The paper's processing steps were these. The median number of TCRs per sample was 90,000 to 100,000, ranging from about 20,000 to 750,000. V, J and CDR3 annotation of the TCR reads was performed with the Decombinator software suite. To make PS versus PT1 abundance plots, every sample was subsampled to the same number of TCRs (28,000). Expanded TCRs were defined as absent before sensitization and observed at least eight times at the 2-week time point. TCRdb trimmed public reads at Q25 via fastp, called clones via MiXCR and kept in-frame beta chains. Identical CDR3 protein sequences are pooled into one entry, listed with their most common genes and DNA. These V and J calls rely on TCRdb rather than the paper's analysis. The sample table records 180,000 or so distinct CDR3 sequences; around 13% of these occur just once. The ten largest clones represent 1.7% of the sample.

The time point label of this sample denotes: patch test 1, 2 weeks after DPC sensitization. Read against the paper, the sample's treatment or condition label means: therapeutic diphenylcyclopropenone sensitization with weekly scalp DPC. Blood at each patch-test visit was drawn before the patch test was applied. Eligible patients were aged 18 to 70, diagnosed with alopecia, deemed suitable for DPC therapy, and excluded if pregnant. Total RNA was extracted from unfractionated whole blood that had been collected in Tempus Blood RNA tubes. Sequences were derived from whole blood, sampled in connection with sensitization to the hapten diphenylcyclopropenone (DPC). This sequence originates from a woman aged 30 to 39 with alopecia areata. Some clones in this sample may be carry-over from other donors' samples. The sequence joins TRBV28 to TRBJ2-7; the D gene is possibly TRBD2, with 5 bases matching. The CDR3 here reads CATTGSYEQYF. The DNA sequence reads TGTGCCACCACGGGGTCCTACGAGCAGTACTTC.